Presented here are 27 T cell receptor beta chains from one specimen sequenced in a study of blood T cells in healthy people across ages. Sample-barcoded 5' priming and a J-beta primer mix drove a second PCR of about 6 to 11 cycles. TCRdb recomputed calls from the 5' RACE reads with MiXCR, one row per CDR3 protein. The top ten clones hold approximately 7.9% of a sample with fewer than 1.5 million distinct CDR3 sequences, 40% to 50% of them seen once. Sequencing was performed on blood. The receptors here all came from a woman aged 18 to 35 in good health.

This clonotype was seen only a few times. The gene calls are TRBV6-5 and TRBJ1-3, with a weak D call TRBD1 (5 bases). Trimming removed 2 bases at V and 2 bases at J, with 7 bases between. The CDR3 has 14 residues. Germline values: CDR1 MNHEY, CDR2 SVGAGI. CDR3 DNA: TGTGCCAGCAGTTACGGCAGGGCTGGAAACACCATATATTTT. Its translation is CASSYGRAGNTIYF.

The V call is TRBV20-1, the J call TRBJ2-2; TRBD2 aligns across 14 bases. This CDR3 is 15 amino acids long. V shed 6 bases, J shed 3 bases, and the junction held 3 bases outside the gene matches. CDR1 DFQATT and CDR2 SNEGSKA come from the germline V gene (reference sequence). CDR3 protein: CSAPGLAGDTGELFF. CDR3 nucleotides: TGCAGTGCCCCGGGACTAGCGGGAGACACCGGGGAGCTGTTTTTT.

This clonotype was counted a few times. The chain joins TRBV11-2 to TRBJ2-7; D is perhaps TRBD1 (6 bases). The CDR3 is 14 residues long. V dropped 2 bases and J dropped 1 base, with 9 bases sitting between them. CDR1 is SGHAT, CDR2 FQNNGV, per germline. CDR3 DNA: TGTGCCAGCAGCTTAAACACAGGGTCCTACGAGCAGTACTTC. Protein: CASSLNTGSYEQYF.

In this sample, this clonotype turned up a few times. The chain recombines TRBV27 with TRBJ2-1, with 8 bases that match TRBD2. The CDR3 totals 17 residues. Unmatched junction bases numbered 17, after V lost 5 bases and J lost 8 bases. Germline loops: CDR1 MNHEY, CDR2 SMNVEV (reference sequence). DNA for the CDR3: TGTGCCAGCAGTCAACGACCAAGCGGGGGACTTAGGGATGAGCAGTTCTTC. Residues: CASSQRPSGGLRDEQFF.

J is TRBJ2-7 and V is TRBV5-1, with TRBD1 identical over 10 bases. Per germline, CDR1 SGHRS and CDR2 YFSETQ. The CDR3 spans 14 residues. J was trimmed by 9 bases and V by 2 bases; bases with no gene match: 8. The CDR3 loop is CASSFSGTGDGQYF. DNA for the CDR3: TGCGCCAGCAGCTTCAGTGGGACAGGGGACGGGCAGTACTTC. The complete variable domain, with remaining parts taken from reference TRBV5-1 and TRBJ2-7, reads KAGVTQTPRYLIKTRGQQVTLSCSPISGHRSVSWYQQTPGQGLQFLFEYFSETQRNKGNFPGRFSGRQFSNSRSEMNVSTLELGDSALYLCASSFSGTGDGQYFGPGTRLTVT.

The chain is built from TRBV30 and TRBJ1-1; D gene unclear. This CDR3 comprises 14 residues. Germline CDR1 is GTSNPN and CDR2 is SVGIG (reference sequence). V was trimmed by 2 bases and J by 7 bases, leaving 17 bases between them. CDR3 sequence reads: CAWSFPIGVNEAFF. CDR3 nucleotides: TGTGCCTGGAGTTTTCCTATCGGGGTTAATGAAGCTTTCTTT.

This rearrangement joins TRBV5-6 to TRBJ2-3; 12 bases match TRBD2. CDR1 is SGHDT and CDR2 is YYEEEE in the germline V gene. The CDR3 sequence is 16 residues long. V trimming: 4 bases; J trimming: 5 bases; junction bases outside the gene matches: 8. The CDR3 DNA reads TGTGCCAGCAGCCAACTAGCGGGGGGTCCACGAGATACGCAGTATTTT. Its protein product is CASSQLAGGPRDTQYF.

For the CDR3, the DNA is TGTGCCACCAGCAGAGATCTCCCTACTCTCACCCTCAATCAGCCCCAGCATTTT. Its protein product is CATSRDLPTLTLNQPQHF. This chain uses TRBV15 with TRBJ1-5; D not certain. V was shortened by 0 bases and J by 3 bases, with 18 bases between the two germline ends. Per the germline V gene, CDR1 is LNHNV and CDR2 is YYDKDF (reference sequence). The CDR3 length is 18 residues.

There are a few counts of this clonotype. The genes are TRBV20-1 and TRBJ2-3, with D perhaps TRBD2 (6 bases). The CDR3 is 15 amino acids. Germline loops: CDR1 DFQATT, CDR2 SNEGSKA (reference sequence). The V gene lost 5 bases and the J gene lost 0 bases, with 15 bases spanning the gap. The CDR3 nucleotides read TGCAGTGCTTTAGTTCTAGCGCCTAGCACAGATACGCAGTATTTT. It is translated as CSALVLAPSTDTQYF.

This chain uses TRBV12-3 or TRBV12-4 with TRBJ1-2; TRBD1 is a possible D gene (6 bases). The CDR3 contains 13 residues. V gave up 8 bases and J gave up 2 bases, with 12 bases separating them. CDR3 in amino acids: CASAGASNYGYTF. As DNA, the CDR3 is TGTGCCAGCGCAGGGGCGAGCAACTATGGCTACACCTTC.

This clonotype was found a few times. The chain employs TRBV10-3 and TRBJ1-5, with a weak D call TRBD1 (5 bases). Trimming took off 5 bases at V and 7 bases at J, with 12 bases between the two ends. This CDR3 contains 13 residues. Per the germline V gene, CDR1 is ENHRY and CDR2 is SYGVKD. The CDR3 sequence is CAISSGRGQPQHF. The CDR3 bases are TGTGCCATCAGTTCGGGGCGGGGGCAGCCCCAGCATTTT.

The chain joins TRBV12-3 or TRBV12-4 to TRBJ1-1; D gene ambiguous. V was shortened by 3 bases and J by 8 bases, with 16 bases between the two germline ends. The CDR3 spans 14 residues. This chain's CDR3 is CASSFRSAGSEAFF. The CDR3 nucleotides are TGTGCCAGCAGTTTTCGATCGGCGGGCTCCGAAGCTTTCTTT.

This clonotype was seen more than once but under ten times. A much larger clone sits a single nucleotide away, making a read error possible. The rearrangement joins TRBV10-3 to TRBJ2-7; weak D call: TRBD1 (5 bases). Germline loops: CDR1 ENHRY, CDR2 SYGVKD. CDR3 length equals 12 residues. The CDR3 bases are TGTGCCGTCAGTGAGACAGCCTACGAGCAGTACTTC. Translating it yields CAVSETAYEQYF.

This chain's CDR3 is CASSDLTGSSTDTQYF. The CDR3, as DNA: TGTGCCAGCAGTGATCTCACAGGCTCTAGCACAGATACGCAGTATTTT. The chain joins TRBV25-1 to TRBJ2-3, with D tentatively TRBD1 (5 bases). This CDR3 spans 16 amino acids. Germline V CDR1 and CDR2: MGHDK, SYGVNS. The germline V and J ends were trimmed by 3 bases and 0 bases, with 13 bases remaining between them.

This clonotype showed up just a few times. The V gene is TRBV10-1, the J gene TRBJ2-5; TRBD2 aligns across 11 bases. V dropped 7 bases and J dropped 11; count of bases not matched to a gene: 18. The CDR3 extends over 16 amino acids. Per germline, CDR1 WNHNN and CDR2 SYGVQD (reference sequence). The chain's CDR3 is CASNTLAGGQGNEQYF. CDR3 DNA sequence: TGCGCCAGCAATACCCTAGCGGGGGGCCAGGGCAATGAGCAGTACTTC.

This chain links TRBV7-2 with TRBJ2-6; TRBD1 aligns across 7 bases. Germline values: CDR1 SGHTA, CDR2 FQGNSA. The CDR3 extends over 14 amino acids. V trimming: 5 bases; J trimming: 9 bases; junction bases outside the gene matches: 7. The CDR3 region has the DNA TGTGCCAGCAGCCCTAGACAGGGCGTCAACGTCCTGACTTTC. As protein: CASSPRQGVNVLTF.

This clonotype was observed a few times. This chain links TRBV12-3 or TRBV12-4 with TRBJ2-1; 10 positions match TRBD1. The V segment lost 6 bases and the J segment 7 bases; nucleotides outside the gene matches: 9. This CDR3 comprises 15 residues. The CDR3 loop is CASREGQGRGNEQFF. Written as DNA, the CDR3 is TGTGCCAGCAGAGAGGGACAGGGGCGGGGGAATGAGCAGTTCTTC.

J is TRBJ1-5 and V is TRBV27; a possible D gene is TRBD1 (6 bases). The V end was cut by 8 bases, the J end by 1 base, with 15 bases between. Germline-derived CDR1 and CDR2 are MNHEY and SMNVEV (reference sequence). The CDR3 loop spans 15 amino acids. DNA for the CDR3: TGTGCCAGCGGGGGTCCCCAGGGGAGCAATCAGCCCCAGCATTTT. Its protein product is CASGGPQGSNQPQHF.

The chain recombines TRBV6-4 with TRBJ2-7; D is uncertain. CDR1 is MRHNA and CDR2 is SNTAGT in the germline V gene. This CDR3 spans 14 amino acids. Trimming shortened V by 5 bases and J by 1 base, and 12 bases separated the two germline ends. CDR3 sequence: CASSPAIGSYEQYF. In DNA form, the CDR3 reads TGTGCCAGCAGTCCGGCGATAGGGTCCTACGAGCAGTACTTC.

This clonotype has more than one count but fewer than ten. V is TRBV10-3 and J is TRBJ2-4; 11 nucleotides agree with TRBD2. The J call is doubtful: the DNA matches TRBJ2-7 better. CDR3 length: 16 amino acids. Per the germline V gene, CDR1 is ENHRY and CDR2 is SYGVKD. CDR3 sequence reads: CAIAPGLAAKTYEQYF. In DNA, the CDR3 is TGTGCCATTGCACCGGGACTAGCGGCGAAAACCTACGAGCAGTACTTC.

This clonotype was observed a few times. This chain joins TRBV7-9 and TRBJ2-5; TRBD2 agrees at 7 bases. V lost 5 bases, J lost 1 base, and 10 bases stayed unmatched. CDR1 is SEHNR, CDR2 FQNEAQ, per germline (reference sequence). The CDR3 spans 16 residues. CDR3 amino acids: CASSPHGSGFQETQYF. The CDR3 DNA reads as TGTGCCAGCAGCCCCCATGGTAGCGGGTTCCAAGAGACCCAGTACTTC. The full variable domain, completed using reference TRBV7-9 and TRBJ2-5, is DTGVSQNPRHKITKRGQNVTFRCDPISEHNRLYWYRQTLGQGPEFLTYFQNEAQLEKSRLLSDRFSAERPKGSFSTLEIQRTEQGDSAMYLCASSPHGSGFQETQYFGPGTRLLVL.

The chain links TRBV25-1 to TRBJ2-2, with D perhaps TRBD1 or TRBD2 (5 bases each). Germline values: CDR1 MGHDK, CDR2 SYGVNS. This CDR3 has 16 residues. With 3 bases removed from V and 4 bases from J, the gap between germline ends came to 15 bases. The DNA for the CDR3 is TGTGCCAGCAGTGACCCCCGGGACGGAATCACCGGGGAGCTGTTTTTT. Translated: CASSDPRDGITGELFF.

The gene calls are TRBV9 and TRBJ1-2; 8 bases map to TRBD1. This CDR3 contains 15 residues. Trimming at V came to 0 bases and at J to 6 bases, leaving 7 bases not matched to a gene. Germline-derived CDR1 and CDR2 are SGDLS and YYNGEE. DNA of the CDR3: TGTGCCAGCAGCGTAGGAGGGACAGGATTTAATGGCTACACCTTC. Its protein is CASSVGGTGFNGYTF.

The rearrangement links TRBV5-1 to TRBJ1-2; perhaps TRBD1 as D (5 bases). V lost 6 bases, J lost 1 base, and 13 bases lay in between. CDR3 size: 14 residues. The germline gives CDR1 SGHRS, CDR2 YFSETQ. The CDR3 spells CASKGTFFNYGYTF. CDR3 bases: TGCGCCAGCAAGGGGACTTTCTTTAACTATGGCTACACCTTC.

The rearrangement links TRBV6-5 to TRBJ1-1, with 7 bases fitting TRBD1. Trimming took 0 bases from V and 4 from J; bases not matched to a gene: 2. The CDR3 loop spans 14 amino acids. Looked up from germline, CDR1 is MNHEY and CDR2 is SVGAGI. The CDR3 spells CASSYSGQPTEAFF. The CDR3 DNA sequence: TGTGCCAGCAGTTACTCGGGACAGCCCACTGAAGCTTTCTTT.

This clonotype was observed a handful of times. The chain links TRBV28 to TRBJ2-7; the match to TRBD2 covers 8 bases. There are 15 residues in the CDR3. The ends lost 7 bases at V and 4 bases at J; junction bases unmatched: 12. Germline V lookup: CDR1 MDHEN, CDR2 SYDVKM. CDR3 in amino acids: CASTPTWTSPYEQYF. For the CDR3, the DNA is TGTGCCAGCACCCCAACCTGGACTAGCCCATACGAGCAGTACTTC.

The chain links TRBV20-1 to TRBJ2-3, with TRBD1 matching 8 bases. Germline loops: CDR1 DFQATT, CDR2 SNEGSKA (reference sequence). After removal of 6 bases from V and 5 bases from J, the junction contained 10 bases not matched to a gene. This CDR3 is built from 14 residues. CDR3 sequence (DNA): TGCAGTGCCTCGTCCAGGGGGCATCAAGATACGCAGTATTTT. Its protein product is CSASSRGHQDTQYF.